The 6 T cell receptor beta chains listed next were all sequenced from one sample in a study of graft-versus-host responses after intestinal transplantation. Libraries were prepared by immunoSEQ multiplex PCR; TCRdb keeps only in-frame clonotypes and omits some of them. The repertoire holds over 8,000 clones, approximately 70% seen once, with approximately 9.6% in the top ten. Processing released intraepithelial and lamina propria lymphocytes from the graft tissue. Sequenced here: ileum tissue, sampled about 450 days after transplant. Receptors originate from a human patient who received an intestinal transplant, so some T cells may come from the graft donor.

In its sample, this clone was seen a few times. This chain joins TRBV2 and TRBJ1-2, with D unresolved. Germline V CDR1 and CDR2: SNHLY, FYNNEI. V shed 9 bases and J shed 1 base, with 15 bases lying between them. The CDR3 loop spans 14 amino acids. The CDR3 loop is CASTTGRGNYGYTF. CDR3 nucleotides: TGTGCCAGTACTACCGGACGGGGTAACTATGGCTACACCTTC.

The chain has TRBV27 and TRBJ1-1, with D perhaps TRBD1 (6 bases). V was clipped by 6 bases and J by 0 bases, with 11 bases between them. This CDR3 spans 14 amino acids. In germline, CDR1 is MNHEY, CDR2 SMNVEV (reference sequence). The CDR3 protein is CASRRQEVNTEAFF. In DNA, the CDR3 is TGTGCCAGCAGGAGACAGGAGGTGAACACTGAAGCTTTCTTT.

The table lists this clone with a count of one. V is TRBV4-2 and J is TRBJ2-1; 13 bases agree with TRBD2. Trimming at V came to 2 bases and at J to 9 bases, leaving 4 bases not matched to a gene. The CDR3 has 15 amino acids. Germline V CDR1 and CDR2: LGHNA, YNFKEQ. CDR3 in DNA: TGTGCCAGCAGCCAAACTAGCGGGGGGGCCCGTGAGCAGTTCTTC. This codes for CASSQTSGGAREQFF.

V gene TRBV7-8 combines with J gene TRBJ2-2, with 8 bases identical to TRBD2. This CDR3 has 17 residues. With 4 bases clipped from V and 2 bases from J, the junction kept 9 bases outside the gene matches. CDR1 and CDR2 from the germline V gene are SGHVS and FQNEAQ. Here the CDR3 reads CASSSAAGGFNTGELFF. The CDR3 DNA is TGTGCCAGCAGCTCCGCCGCGGGGGGCTTCAACACCGGGGAGCTGTTTTTT.

Remarks on this clone: Other DNA sequences within the sample encode an identical CDR3. The chain couples TRBV7-3 to TRBJ2-5; D may match TRBD1 or TRBD2 (5 bases each). The V and J ends lost 2 bases and 1 base respectively, with 11 bases between them. CDR1 and CDR2 from the germline V gene are SGHTA and FQGTGA. The CDR3 runs to 15 residues. The CDR3 sequence is CASSLGGGPQETQYF. The CDR3 nucleotides read TGTGCCAGCAGCTTAGGTGGGGGACCCCAAGAGACCCAGTACTTC.

This clone turned up a few times. The V call is TRBV6-1, the J call TRBJ2-2; unclear D gene. Germline V gene lookup returns CDR1 MNHNS and CDR2 SASEGT. This CDR3 is 13 amino acids long. The V end lost 7 bases, the J end lost 2 bases, and 8 bases lay between the germline ends. This CDR3 reads CASTPDNTGELFF. In nucleotides, the CDR3 is TGTGCCAGCACCCCGGACAACACCGGGGAGCTGTTTTTT.